This T cell receptor (beta chain) comes out of a study of T cell changes during pregnancy in multiple sclerosis (dated by TCRdb to 2018 to 2020). Background on the whole study: Changes in the T cell repertoire over the course of pregnancy were examined in this study in women with multiple sclerosis.

The library relied on the immunoSEQ multiplex PCR assay. The table was pulled from immuneACCESS by TCRdb, which kept in-frame rearrangements only. Such tables lose some clones; where checked, under half of the loss comes from unresolved V genes, and the rest has no known cause. Present in this sample are around 57,000 clones, roughly 91% of which were seen just once. The ten biggest clones cover around 2.2% of the sample. The CDR3 runs 14 residues from the cysteine to the phenylalanine. Only the CDR3 DNA stays, 42 bases, in frame from base 1. V and J are trimmed by 0 bases and 3 bases, and the gene matches miss 1 base of the junction. Per the germline V gene, SGHRS is the CDR1 and YFSETQ is the CDR2. Concerning this clone itself: Its antigen is unknown. No base-level quality is on record; no much larger clone is a single base apart. The same CDR3 is also encoded by other DNA sequences in this sample.

The chain was built from TRBV5-1 and TRBJ2-7, with TRBD1 matching 9 junction bases. The sequenced sample was peripheral blood, obtained in the third trimester of pregnancy. This TCR was recovered from a female donor in good health, enrolled as a control in a pregnancy study. The CDR3 reads CASSLGQGGYEQYF. The DNA sequence follows: TGCGCCAGCAGCTTGGGACAGGGGGGCTACGAGCAGTACTTC. When the CDR3 is completed using the reference TRBV5-1 and TRBJ2-7 genes on either side, the full variable domain is KAGVTQTPRYLIKTRGQQVTLSCSPISGHRSVSWYQQTPGQGLQFLFEYFSETQRNKGNFPGRFSGRQFSNSRSEMNVSTLELGDSALYLCASSLGQGGYEQYFGPGTRLTVT.